These 15 T cell receptor beta chains were sequenced from one sample in a study of cytomegalovirus exposure and HLA in healthy donors (dated by TCRdb to about 2017). The library was obtained by the immunoSEQ multiplex PCR assay. A mixture of 60 forward primers for TCR Vbeta segments and 13 reverse primers for TCR Jbeta segments was used in the multiplex PCR. TCRdb holds this immuneACCESS table with in-frame rearrangements only. Some clones are missing; in checked studies, unresolved V genes explain under half, and the rest has no known cause. Counted in this sample were 180,000 or so clones; 82% of them appeared once. Of the sample, less than 2% falls within the top ten clones. Sequenced: PBMCs. The receptors derive from a man aged 35 to 55 in good health and CMV-seronegative.

The chain uses TRBV18 and TRBJ2-7, with D perhaps TRBD1 (6 bases). The CDR3 length is 13 residues. Between the trimmed V and J ends, which lost 3 bases and 1 base, there was a span of 7 bases. The V gene's germline CDR1 is KGHSH and CDR2 LQKENI. The CDR3 DNA reads as TGTGCCAGCTCACCCGGGACATCCTACGAGCAGTACTTC. Translated, it gives CASSPGTSYEQYF. The full variable domain, with the rest looked up from reference TRBV18 and TRBJ2-7, is NAGVMQNPRHLVRRRGQEARLRCSPMKGHSHVYWYRQLPEEGLKFMVYLQKENIIDESGMPKERFSAEFPKEGPSILRIQQVVRGDSAAYFCASSPGTSYEQYFGPGTRLTVT.

This clone was recorded a few times. V is TRBV4-2 and J is TRBJ1-1; 8 bases agree with TRBD1. Trimming cost V 3 bases and J 4 bases; bases outside gene matches: 13. There are 17 residues in the CDR3. Germline V gene data show CDR1 as LGHNA and CDR2 as YNFKEQ. DNA for the CDR3: TGTGCCAGCAGCCAGGCTCTCGCAGGGGGCCTTGGCACTGAAGCTTTCTTT. Translating it yields CASSQALAGGLGTEAFF.

The chain carries TRBV5-1 and TRBJ2-5; a weak D match, TRBD2 (6 bases). The J call is uncertain, as TRBJ2-7 better fits the DNA end. Germline CDR1 is SGHRS and CDR2 is YFSETQ. CDR3 length equals 15 residues. The CDR3 nucleotides read TGCGCCAGCAGCTTGACCGGGAGCCGGTCCTACGAGCAGTACTTC. Its translation is CASSLTGSRSYEQYF.

The J gene is TRBJ1-5, the V gene TRBV7-3; 8 nucleotides align to TRBD1. Germline trimming cut 5 bases from V and 6 bases from J; bases unmatched to any gene: 21. Germline values: CDR1 SGHTA, CDR2 FQGTGA. The CDR3 spans 19 residues. The CDR3 is CASSPQSGGPGGSGQPQHF. CDR3 nucleotides: TGTGCCAGCAGCCCTCAGTCGGGGGGCCCAGGGGGCTCGGGTCAGCCCCAGCATTTT.

The chain couples TRBV30 to TRBJ2-1; D is possibly TRBD2 (6 bases). The CDR3 length is 13 residues. In germline, CDR1 is GTSNPN, CDR2 SVGIG (reference sequence). The ends were cut back, 1 base at V and 9 bases at J, with 13 bases in the middle. CDR3 protein: CAWSGGLGGEQFF. CDR3 in DNA: TGTGCCTGGAGTGGGGGACTCGGTGGTGAGCAGTTCTTC.

This clone was picked up one time. The V call is TRBV28, the J call TRBJ1-4; D remains ambiguous. The CDR3 length is 15 residues. The V end was cut by 2 bases, the J end by 4 bases, with 11 bases between. The germline CDR1 and CDR2 sequences are MDHEN and SYDVKM. CDR3 residues: CASSLAGVVNEKLFF. CDR3 in DNA: TGTGCCAGCAGTTTAGCCGGAGTGGTTAATGAAAAACTGTTTTTT. Based on the CDR3 plus reference TRBV28 and TRBJ1-4, the full variable domain is DVKVTQSSRYLVKRTGEKVFLECVQDMDHENMFWYRQDPGLGLRLIYFSYDVKMKEKGDIPEGYSVSREKKERFSLILESASTNQTSMYLCASSLAGVVNEKLFFGSGTQLSVL.

This chain links TRBV28 with TRBJ1-4; TRBD1 matches 9 bases. J lost 6 bases, V lost 6 bases, and 8 bases had no gene match. The germline CDR1 and CDR2 sequences are MDHEN and SYDVKM. The CDR3 has 15 residues. The CDR3 loop is CASSGAGQGDEKLFF. The CDR3 nucleotides are TGTGCCAGCAGCGGCGCGGGACAGGGAGATGAAAAACTGTTTTTT.

This chain uses TRBV4-2 with TRBJ2-7, with 9 bases lining up with TRBD1. The CDR3 is 14 amino acids. V dropped 1 base and J dropped 4; count of bases not matched to a gene: 2. Germline CDR1 LGHNA, CDR2 YNFKEQ. The CDR3 nucleotides read TGTGCCAGCAGCCAAGTGGGACAGGGTTACGAGCAGTACTTC. Protein: CASSQVGQGYEQYF.

J is TRBJ2-5 and V is TRBV5-1, with 9 bases lining up with TRBD1. CDR3 size: 14 residues. Germline CDR1 SGHRS, CDR2 YFSETQ. V was clipped by 2 bases and J by 4 bases; unmatched bases: 3. The CDR3 spells CASSFAGQGETQYF. The DNA for the CDR3 is TGCGCCAGCAGCTTTGCGGGACAGGGAGAGACCCAGTACTTC. Variable domain in full (rest from reference TRBV5-1 and TRBJ2-5): KAGVTQTPRYLIKTRGQQVTLSCSPISGHRSVSWYQQTPGQGLQFLFEYFSETQRNKGNFPGRFSGRQFSNSRSEMNVSTLELGDSALYLCASSFAGQGETQYFGPGTRLLVL.

The chain couples TRBV30 to TRBJ1-5; 10 bases align to TRBD1. Unmatched junction bases numbered 7, after V lost 4 bases and J lost 4 bases. CDR1 is GTSNPN, CDR2 SVGIG, per germline (reference sequence). There are 15 residues in the CDR3. The CDR3 loop is CAWNPGQGSNQPQHF. The CDR3 nucleotides are TGTGCCTGGAATCCGGGACAGGGGTCTAATCAGCCCCAGCATTTT.

Written as DNA, the CDR3 is TGTGCCAGCAGTCAACAGGGTAATGAGCAGTTCTTC. It yields the protein CASSQQGNEQFF. J is TRBJ2-1 and V is TRBV27, with D maybe TRBD1 (6 bases). Looked up from germline, CDR1 is MNHEY and CDR2 is SMNVEV (reference sequence). The V end was cut by 5 bases, the J end by 7 bases, with 9 bases between. CDR3 length: 12 residues.

This clone occurred once. V and J are TRBV5-1 and TRBJ2-7; 12 bases align to TRBD2. Germline trimming cut 4 bases from V and 2 bases from J; bases unmatched to any gene: 10. The CDR3 loop spans 17 amino acids. Looked up from germline, CDR1 is SGHRS and CDR2 is YFSETQ. CDR3 bases: TGCGCCAGCAGCCGGACCCAGACTAGCGGGGGTACCTACGAGCAGTACTTC. As protein: CASSRTQTSGGTYEQYF.

The rearrangement joins TRBV7-2 to TRBJ1-3; D unclear. This CDR3 comprises 15 residues. V was trimmed by 4 bases and J by 0 bases, leaving 10 bases between them. The germline CDR1 and CDR2 sequences are SGHTA and FQGNSA. The CDR3 is CASSSQFFSGNTIYF. CDR3 nucleotides: TGTGCCAGCAGCTCACAGTTTTTCTCTGGAAACACCATATATTTT.

The chain combines TRBV7-9 with TRBJ2-3, with 9 bases that match TRBD2. Germline CDR1 is SEHNR and CDR2 is FQNEAQ (reference sequence). The CDR3 has 18 residues. With 0 bases clipped from V and 6 bases from J, the junction kept 13 bases outside the gene matches. The CDR3: CASSLAPGTSSRGDTQYF. For the CDR3, the DNA is TGTGCCAGCAGCTTAGCCCCCGGGACTAGCTCCCGGGGGGATACGCAGTATTTT.

The rearrangement joins TRBV7-2 to TRBJ1-2; 9 bases line up with TRBD1. J gave up 8 bases and V 7 bases, and 8 bases lay outside the gene matches. This CDR3 spans 13 amino acids. The germline V gene has CDR1 SGHTA and CDR2 FQGNSA. Here the CDR3 DNA reads TGTGCCAGCATCCCGGACAGGGGACGGGGCTACACCTTC. Residues: CASIPDRGRGYTF. The complete variable domain, with remaining parts taken from reference TRBV7-2 and TRBJ1-2, reads GAGVSQSPSNKVTEKGKDVELRCDPISGHTALYWYRQSLGQGLEFLIYFQGNSAPDKSGLPSDRFSAERTGGSVSTLTIQRTQQEDSAVYLCASIPDRGRGYTFGSGTRLTVV.